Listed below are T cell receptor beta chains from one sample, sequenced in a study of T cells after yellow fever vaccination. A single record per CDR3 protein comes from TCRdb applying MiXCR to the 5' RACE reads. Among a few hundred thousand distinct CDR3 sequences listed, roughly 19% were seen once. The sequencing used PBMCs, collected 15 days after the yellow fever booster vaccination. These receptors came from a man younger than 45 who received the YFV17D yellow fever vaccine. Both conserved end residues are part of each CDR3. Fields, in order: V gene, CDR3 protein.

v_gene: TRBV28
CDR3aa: CASSSPNGGIQYF

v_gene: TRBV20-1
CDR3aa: CSANLAGGTYEQYF

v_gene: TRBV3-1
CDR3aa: CASSRGQLTQPQHF

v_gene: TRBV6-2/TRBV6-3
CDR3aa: CASSFLKSSYNEQFF

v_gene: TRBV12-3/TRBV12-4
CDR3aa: CASTSFVGGELFF

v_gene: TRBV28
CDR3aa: CASSFPSLGRGQETQYF

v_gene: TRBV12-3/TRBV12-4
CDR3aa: CASSLDWSEAFF

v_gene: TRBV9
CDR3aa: CASGVGLAQETQYF

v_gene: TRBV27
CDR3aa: CASSPRPGQGASVKTQYF

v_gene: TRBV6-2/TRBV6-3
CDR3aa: CASTRTTSAYEQYF

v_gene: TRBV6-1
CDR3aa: CASSHAPPETQYF

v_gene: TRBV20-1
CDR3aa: CSARTAVNQPQHF

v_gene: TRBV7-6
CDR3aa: CASSPGIGANVLTF

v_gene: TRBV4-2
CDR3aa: CASSQARQVSYNEQFF

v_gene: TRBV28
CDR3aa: CASTIAGVTGELFF

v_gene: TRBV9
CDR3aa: CASSALNNNEQFF

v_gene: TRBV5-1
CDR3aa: CASTAGTTTGELFF

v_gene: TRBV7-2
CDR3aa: CASSFGPEATRFF

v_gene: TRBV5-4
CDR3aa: CASRPAGANTGELFF

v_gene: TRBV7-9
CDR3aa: CASSPRGGTNSPLHF

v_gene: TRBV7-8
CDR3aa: CASSRTSGEQFF

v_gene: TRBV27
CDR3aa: CASSSGTGGPYEQYF

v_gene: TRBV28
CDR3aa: CASSRGLAGGPWEQFF

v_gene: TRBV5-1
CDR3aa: CATSLGGAAGANVLTF

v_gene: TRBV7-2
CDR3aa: CASRAEPNTGELFF

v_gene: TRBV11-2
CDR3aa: CASSLGTGRETQYF

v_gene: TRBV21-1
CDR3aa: CASSTRDRFPYEQYF

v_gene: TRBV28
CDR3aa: CASSHPGWSDTQYF

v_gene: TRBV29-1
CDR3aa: CSVEETGPTDTQYF

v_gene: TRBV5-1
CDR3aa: CASSLNTGENQPQHF

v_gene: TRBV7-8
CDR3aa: CASSLVRLAGRTGELFF

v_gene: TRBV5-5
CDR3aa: CASSLPGQDNEQFF

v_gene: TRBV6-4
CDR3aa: CASRTGTVNTGELFF

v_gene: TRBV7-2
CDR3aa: CASSPSVATNEKLFF

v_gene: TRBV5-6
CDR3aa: CASSLTSYSDTQYF

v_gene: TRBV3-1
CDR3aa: CASRITSGRGEQYF

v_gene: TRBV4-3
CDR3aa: CASSHASQGGYEQYF

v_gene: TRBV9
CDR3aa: CASSVALDRAGSGNTIYF

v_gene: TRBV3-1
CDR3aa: CASSQATGTTYTDTQYF

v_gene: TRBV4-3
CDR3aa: CASSQDLLAGNTIYF

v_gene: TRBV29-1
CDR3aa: CSVGGLADTQYF

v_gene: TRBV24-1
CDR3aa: CATSQKGFRIYEQFF

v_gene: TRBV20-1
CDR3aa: CSAVNRGDYNEQFF

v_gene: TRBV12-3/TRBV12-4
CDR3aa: CASHVQAVYIYNEQFF

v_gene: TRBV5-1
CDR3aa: CASSTNRDEQFF

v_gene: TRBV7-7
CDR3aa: CASSQGRGLYNEQFF

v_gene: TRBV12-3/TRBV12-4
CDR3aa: CASSRGGPLHNEQFF

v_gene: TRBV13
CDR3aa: CASSIGTGGISNSPLHF

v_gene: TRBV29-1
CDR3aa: CSAKGDTGTQYF

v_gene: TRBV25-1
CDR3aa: CASIGLINTEAFF

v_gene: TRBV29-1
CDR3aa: CSVDGTGLYNEQFF

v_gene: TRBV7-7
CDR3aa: CASSFQGLDEQFF

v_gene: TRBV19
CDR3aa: CASSIGTGAAYEQYF

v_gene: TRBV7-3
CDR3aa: CASSLYAPGLAGDNEQFF

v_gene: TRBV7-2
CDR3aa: CASSPYKDWRGSEQFF

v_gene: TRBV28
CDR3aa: CATVTRLYEQYF

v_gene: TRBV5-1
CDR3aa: CASSPTVSSYEQYF